The rows below give T cell receptor beta chains drawn from one sample of a study of blood T cell repertoires in COVID-19. TCRdb's table, derived via immunoSEQ multiplex PCR, lists solely in-frame clones and lacks some. The sample lists about 260,000 clones, 85% to 90% occurring once. The sequenced sample consisted of peripheral blood. The source of these receptors is a woman aged 60 to 75 with COVID-19, enrolled during active disease. The conserved cysteine and the conserved F or W are not part of the CDR3 here. Fields, in order: V gene, CDR3 protein.

V: TRBV6-5
CDR3: ASSKGGTSSPLH

V: TRBV6-5
CDR3: ASSTGFGNQPQH

V: TRBV18
CDR3: ASSPGSGRGAEAF

V: TRBV6-5
CDR3: ASSPSGGEKLF

V: TRBV9
CDR3: ASSFGTSGSIYEQY

V: TRBV6-6
CDR3: ASSYSRGSYNEQF

V: TRBV9
CDR3: ASSDQDRATSGANVLT

V: TRBV7-3
CDR3: ASSLTGGSGNTIY

V: TRBV6-6
CDR3: ASSHGLDRVDSYEQY

V: TRBV7-5
CDR3: ARSENHNQAYSGNTIY

V: TRBV7-2
CDR3: ASSLGVGPSGGGDTQY

V: TRBV7-3
CDR3: ASSPTTSGRYNEQF

V: TRBV27
CDR3: ASSPDSPYYEQY

V: TRBV21-1
CDR3: ASSKRTGMLSGEQY

V: TRBV5-6
CDR3: ASSRRQSREAF

V: TRBV28
CDR3: ASGMTWTASYEQY

V: TRBV10-3
CDR3: AISVEMNTEAF

V: TRBV29-1
CDR3: SVDLGGPHNYEQY

V: TRBV12-5
CDR3: ASGSQGAQNTEAF

V: TRBV5-1
CDR3: ASLRDRGKSEQF

V: TRBV6-2/TRBV6-3
CDR3: ASSGQNTQY

V: TRBV7-2
CDR3: ASSLVRRNTEAF

V: TRBV4-1
CDR3: ASQKHENTEAF

V: TRBV5-4
CDR3: ASSRSVGTNTGELF

V: TRBV19
CDR3: AGDHPWKGGEPQH

V: TRBV6-5
CDR3: ASRTTPGLVYEQY

V: TRBV6-5
CDR3: ASKLGGPGANVLT

V: TRBV5-1
CDR3: ASSLAYGTGGNEAEAF

V: TRBV24-1
CDR3: ATSDSPGRMNNEQF

V: TRBV4-2
CDR3: ASSQVGQSEKLF

V: TRBV5-1
CDR3: ASSVTQDSPLH

V: TRBV5-5
CDR3: ASSSDLQGASYNEQF

V: TRBV7-3
CDR3: ASSPLAQGAKQF

V: TRBV28
CDR3: ASSLILAGGINNEQF

V: TRBV13
CDR3: ASSFGLAEYNEQF

V: TRBV6-4
CDR3: ASSLDMNTEAF

V: TRBV7-2
CDR3: ASSGGSGGNSPLH